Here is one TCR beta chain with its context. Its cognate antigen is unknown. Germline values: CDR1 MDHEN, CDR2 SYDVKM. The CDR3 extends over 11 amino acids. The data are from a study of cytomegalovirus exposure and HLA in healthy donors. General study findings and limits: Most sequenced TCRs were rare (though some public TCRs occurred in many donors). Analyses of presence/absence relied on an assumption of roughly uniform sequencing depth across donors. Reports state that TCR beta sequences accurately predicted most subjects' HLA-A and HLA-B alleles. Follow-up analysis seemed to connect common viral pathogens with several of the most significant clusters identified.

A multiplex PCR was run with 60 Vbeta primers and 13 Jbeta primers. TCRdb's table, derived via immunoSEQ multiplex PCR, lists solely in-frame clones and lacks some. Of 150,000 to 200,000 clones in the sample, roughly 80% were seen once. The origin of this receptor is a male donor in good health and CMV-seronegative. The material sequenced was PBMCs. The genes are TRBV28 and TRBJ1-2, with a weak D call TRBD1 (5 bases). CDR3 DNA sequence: TGTGCTATTAGGGGTAACTATGGCTACACCTTC. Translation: CAIRGNYGYTF.